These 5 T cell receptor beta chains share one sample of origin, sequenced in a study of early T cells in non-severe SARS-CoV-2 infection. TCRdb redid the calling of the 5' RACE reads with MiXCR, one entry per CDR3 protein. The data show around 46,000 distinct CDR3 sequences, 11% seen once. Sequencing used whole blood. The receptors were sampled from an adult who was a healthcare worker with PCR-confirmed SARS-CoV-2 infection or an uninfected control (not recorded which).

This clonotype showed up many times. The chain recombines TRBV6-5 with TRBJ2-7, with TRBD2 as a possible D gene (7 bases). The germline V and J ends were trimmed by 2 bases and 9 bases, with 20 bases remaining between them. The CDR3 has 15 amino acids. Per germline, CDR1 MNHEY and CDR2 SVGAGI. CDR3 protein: CASSYLGTSGGVQYF. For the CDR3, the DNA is TGTGCCAGCAGTTACCTCGGGACATCTGGGGGGGTGCAGTACTTC.

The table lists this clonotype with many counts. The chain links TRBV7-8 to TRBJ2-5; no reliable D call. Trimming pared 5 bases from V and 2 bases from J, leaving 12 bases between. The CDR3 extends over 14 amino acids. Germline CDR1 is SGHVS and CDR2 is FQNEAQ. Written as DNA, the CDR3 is TGTGCCAGCAGCCATGGGAACAAACAAGAGACCCAGTACTTC. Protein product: CASSHGNKQETQYF.

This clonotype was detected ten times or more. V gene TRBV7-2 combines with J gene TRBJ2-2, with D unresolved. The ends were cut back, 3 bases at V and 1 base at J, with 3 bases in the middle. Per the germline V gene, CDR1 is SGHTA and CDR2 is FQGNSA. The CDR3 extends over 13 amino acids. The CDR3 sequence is CASSFMNTGELFF. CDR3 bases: TGTGCCAGCAGCTTCATGAACACCGGGGAGCTGTTTTTT. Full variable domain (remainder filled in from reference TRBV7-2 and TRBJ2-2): GAGVSQSPSNKVTEKGKDVELRCDPISGHTALYWYRQSLGQGLEFLIYFQGNSAPDKSGLPSDRFSAERTGGSVSTLTIQRTQQEDSAVYLCASSFMNTGELFFGEGSRLTVL.

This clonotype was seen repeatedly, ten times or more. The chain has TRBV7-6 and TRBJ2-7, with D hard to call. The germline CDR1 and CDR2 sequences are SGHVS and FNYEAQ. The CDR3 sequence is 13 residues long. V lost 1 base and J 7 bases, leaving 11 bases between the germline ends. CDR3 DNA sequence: TGTGCCAGCAGCTTAGGGGCACAAGGAGAGCAGTACTTC. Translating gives CASSLGAQGEQYF. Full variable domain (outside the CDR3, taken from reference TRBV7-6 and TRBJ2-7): GAGVSQSPRYKVTKRGQDVALRCDPISGHVSLYWYRQALGQGPEFLTYFNYEAQQDKSGLPNDRFSAERPEGSISTLTIQRTEQRDSAMYRCASSLGAQGEQYFGPGTRLTVT.

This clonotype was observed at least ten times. The CDR3 here is CASSTPGERGGHEQYF. Here the CDR3 DNA reads TGTGCCAGCAGTACCCCGGGCGAACGAGGGGGCCACGAGCAGTACTTC. V gene TRBV28 combines with J gene TRBJ2-7; 7 nucleotides match TRBD1. Germline V gene data show CDR1 as MDHEN and CDR2 as SYDVKM. CDR3 size: 16 residues. V lost 5 bases, J lost 5 bases, and 15 bases stayed unmatched.